This T cell receptor beta chain was sequenced for a study of T cell changes during pregnancy in multiple sclerosis. Sequenced by immunoSEQ multiplex PCR; TCRdb stores in-frame clones only, minus some. In the table there are 70,000 to 75,000 clones, roughly nine tenths of which are singletons. This CDR3 region has 18 residues. Germline loops: CDR1 LNHDA, CDR2 SQIVND (reference sequence). Unmatched junction bases numbered 9, after V lost 5 bases and J lost 4 bases. The chain couples TRBV19 to TRBJ2-3; TRBD2 aligns across 16 bases. Material: peripheral blood, obtained in the second trimester of pregnancy. The receptor comes from a female donor in good health, enrolled as a control in a pregnancy study. CDR3 sequence reads: CASSARPGLAGGADTQYF. The CDR3 DNA follows: TGTGCCAGTAGTGCCAGACCGGGACTAGCGGGGGGGGCAGATACGCAGTATTTT.